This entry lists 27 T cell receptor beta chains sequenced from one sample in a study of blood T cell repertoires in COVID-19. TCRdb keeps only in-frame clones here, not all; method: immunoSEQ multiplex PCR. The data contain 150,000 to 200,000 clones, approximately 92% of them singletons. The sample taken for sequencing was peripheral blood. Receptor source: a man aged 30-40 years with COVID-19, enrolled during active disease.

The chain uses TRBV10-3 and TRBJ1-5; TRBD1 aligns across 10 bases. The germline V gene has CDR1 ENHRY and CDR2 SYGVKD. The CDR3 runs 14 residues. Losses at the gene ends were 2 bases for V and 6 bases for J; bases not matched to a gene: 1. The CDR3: CAISEGTGVQPQHF. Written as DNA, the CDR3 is TGTGCCATCAGTGAGGGGACAGGGGTTCAGCCCCAGCATTTT.

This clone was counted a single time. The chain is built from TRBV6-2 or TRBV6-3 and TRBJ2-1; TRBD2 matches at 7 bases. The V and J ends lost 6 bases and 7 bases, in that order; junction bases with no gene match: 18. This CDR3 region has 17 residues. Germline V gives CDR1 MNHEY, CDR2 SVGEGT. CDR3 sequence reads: CASSQSVRTRLWNEQFF. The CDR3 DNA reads TGTGCCAGCAGCCAATCCGTCAGGACTAGGCTTTGGAATGAGCAGTTCTTC.

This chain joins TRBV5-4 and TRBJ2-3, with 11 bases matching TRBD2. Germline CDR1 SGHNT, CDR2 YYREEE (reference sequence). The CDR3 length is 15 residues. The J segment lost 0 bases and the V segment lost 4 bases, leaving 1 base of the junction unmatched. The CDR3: CASSIAGGSTDTQYF. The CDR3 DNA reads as TGTGCCAGCAGCATAGCGGGAGGGAGCACAGATACGCAGTATTTT.

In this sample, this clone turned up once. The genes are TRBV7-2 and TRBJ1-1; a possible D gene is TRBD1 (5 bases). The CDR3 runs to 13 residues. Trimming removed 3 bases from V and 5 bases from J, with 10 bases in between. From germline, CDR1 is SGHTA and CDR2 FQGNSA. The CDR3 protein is CASSFQGGTEAFF. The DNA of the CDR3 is TGTGCCAGCAGCTTCCAGGGAGGAACTGAAGCTTTCTTT.

CDR3 nucleotide sequence: TGTGCCAGCAGCTTAATTATGCGGGACAGCAATCAGCCCCAGCATTTT. It specifies CASSLIMRDSNQPQHF. The chain recombines TRBV5-6 with TRBJ1-5, with D maybe TRBD1 (5 bases). Germline assignment: CDR1 SGHDT and CDR2 YYEEEE. The CDR3 has 16 amino acids. With 2 bases removed from V and 1 base from J, the gap between germline ends came to 13 bases.

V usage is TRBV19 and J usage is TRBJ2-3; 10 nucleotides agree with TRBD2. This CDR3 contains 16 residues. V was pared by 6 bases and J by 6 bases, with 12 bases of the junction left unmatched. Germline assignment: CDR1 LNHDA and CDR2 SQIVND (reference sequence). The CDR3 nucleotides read TGTGCCAGTAGCCCCCTACGAGCGGGGGGGAGGGATACGCAGTATTTT. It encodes CASSPLRAGGRDTQYF.

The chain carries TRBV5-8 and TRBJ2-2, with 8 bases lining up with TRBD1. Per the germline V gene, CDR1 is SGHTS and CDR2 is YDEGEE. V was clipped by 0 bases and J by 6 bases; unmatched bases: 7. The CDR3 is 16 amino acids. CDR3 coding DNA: TGTGCCAGCAGCTTGGTCGGGGGACAGGTGGCCGGGGAGCTGTTTTTT. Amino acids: CASSLVGGQVAGELFF.

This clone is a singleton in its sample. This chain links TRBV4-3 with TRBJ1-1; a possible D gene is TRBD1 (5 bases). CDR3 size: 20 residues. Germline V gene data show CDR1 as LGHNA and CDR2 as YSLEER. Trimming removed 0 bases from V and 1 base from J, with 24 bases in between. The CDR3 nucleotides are TGCGCCAGCAGCCAAGATAGGCAGGGAATACGTGGCAAGGGGAACACTGAAGCTTTCTTT. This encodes CASSQDRQGIRGKGNTEAFF.

The CDR3 loop is CASSQDPAGQDFTEAFF. The CDR3 DNA sequence: TGCGCCAGCAGCCAAGACCCCGCGGGACAGGACTTCACTGAAGCTTTCTTT. The chain joins TRBV4-3 to TRBJ1-1; TRBD1 agrees at 8 bases. CDR1 is LGHNA and CDR2 is YSLEER in the germline V gene. The CDR3 totals 17 residues. Trimming cost V 0 bases and J 4 bases; bases outside gene matches: 10.

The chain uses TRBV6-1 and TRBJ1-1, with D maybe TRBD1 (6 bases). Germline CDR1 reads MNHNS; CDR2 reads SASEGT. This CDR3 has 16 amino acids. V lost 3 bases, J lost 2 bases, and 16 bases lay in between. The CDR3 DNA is TGTGCCAGCAGTGATCCCCCCGGACAGTTAAACACTGAAGCTTTCTTT. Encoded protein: CASSDPPGQLNTEAFF.

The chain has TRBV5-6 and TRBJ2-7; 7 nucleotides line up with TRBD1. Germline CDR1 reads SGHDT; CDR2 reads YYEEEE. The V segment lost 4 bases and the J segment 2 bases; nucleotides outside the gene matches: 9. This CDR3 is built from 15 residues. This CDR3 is CASSADRVGTYEQYF. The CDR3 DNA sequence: TGTGCCAGCAGCGCCGACAGGGTAGGAACCTACGAGCAGTACTTC.

The chain's CDR3 is CAISEQTYNEQFF. In DNA, the CDR3 is TGTGCCATCAGTGAACAGACATACAATGAGCAGTTCTTC. J is TRBJ2-1 and V is TRBV10-3; no clear D. Trimming took 3 bases from V and 4 from J, leaving 7 bases between them. Germline-derived CDR1 and CDR2 are ENHRY and SYGVKD. CDR3 length equals 13 residues.

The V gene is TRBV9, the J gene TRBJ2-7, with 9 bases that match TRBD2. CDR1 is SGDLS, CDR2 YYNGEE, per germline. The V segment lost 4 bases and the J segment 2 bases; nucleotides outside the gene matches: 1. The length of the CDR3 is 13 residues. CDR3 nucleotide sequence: TGTGCCAGCAGCCGCGGGGGGGCCTACGAGCAGTACTTC. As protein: CASSRGGAYEQYF.

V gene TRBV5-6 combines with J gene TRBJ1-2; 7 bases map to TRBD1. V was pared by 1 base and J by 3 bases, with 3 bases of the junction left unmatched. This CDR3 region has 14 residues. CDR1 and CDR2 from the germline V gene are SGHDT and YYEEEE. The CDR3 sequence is CASSLNRGYYGYTF. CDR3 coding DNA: TGTGCCAGCAGCTTGAACAGGGGTTACTATGGCTACACCTTC.

The CDR3 DNA sequence: TGCAGCGCAATTCTAGCGGCCCTCACAGATACGCAGTATTTT. Translation gives CSAILAALTDTQYF. The chain links TRBV29-1 to TRBJ2-3, with 7 nucleotides matching TRBD2. Per the germline V gene, CDR1 is SQVTM and CDR2 is ANQGSEA. The CDR3 loop spans 14 amino acids. V lost 7 bases to trimming and J lost 2 bases; unmatched junction nucleotides: 9.

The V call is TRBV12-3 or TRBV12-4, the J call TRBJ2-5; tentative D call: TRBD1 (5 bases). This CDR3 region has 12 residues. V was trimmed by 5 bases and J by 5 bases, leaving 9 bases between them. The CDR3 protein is CASSPGPETQYF. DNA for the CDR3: TGTGCCAGCAGTCCAGGGCCGGAGACCCAGTACTTC.

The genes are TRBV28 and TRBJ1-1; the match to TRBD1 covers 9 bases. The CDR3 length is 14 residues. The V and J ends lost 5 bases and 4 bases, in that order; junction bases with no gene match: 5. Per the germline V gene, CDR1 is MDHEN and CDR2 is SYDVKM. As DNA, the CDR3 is TGTGCCAGCAGTGGCGGACAGGGGATCACTGAAGCTTTCTTT. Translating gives CASSGGQGITEAFF.

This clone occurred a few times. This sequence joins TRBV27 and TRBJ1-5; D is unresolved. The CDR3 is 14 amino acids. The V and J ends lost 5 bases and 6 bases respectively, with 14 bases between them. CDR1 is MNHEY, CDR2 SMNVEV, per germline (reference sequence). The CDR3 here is CASSTREGGQPQHF. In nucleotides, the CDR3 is TGTGCCAGCAGTACCCGGGAGGGTGGTCAGCCCCAGCATTTT.

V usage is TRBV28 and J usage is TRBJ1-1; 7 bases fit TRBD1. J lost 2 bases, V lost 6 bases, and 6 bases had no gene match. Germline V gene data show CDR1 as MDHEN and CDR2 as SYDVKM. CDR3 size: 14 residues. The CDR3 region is CASRGGIPNTEAFF. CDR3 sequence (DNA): TGTGCCAGCAGAGGGGGCATACCTAACACTGAAGCTTTCTTT.

CDR3: CASSPQGPLDNSPLHF. In DNA, the CDR3 is TGCGCCAGCAGCCCTCAGGGGCCGCTCGATAATTCACCCCTCCACTTT. This chain uses TRBV4-3 with TRBJ1-6; D possibly corresponds to TRBD1 (6 bases). This CDR3 contains 16 residues. The V end lost 4 bases, the J end lost 5 bases, and 15 bases lay between the germline ends. CDR1 is LGHNA and CDR2 is YSLEER in the germline V gene.

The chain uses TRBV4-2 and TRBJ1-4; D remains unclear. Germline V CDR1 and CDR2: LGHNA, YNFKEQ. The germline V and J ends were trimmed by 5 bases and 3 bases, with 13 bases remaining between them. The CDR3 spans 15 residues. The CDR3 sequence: CASSETGLPNEKLFF. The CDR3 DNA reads TGTGCCAGCAGCGAAACGGGGTTACCTAATGAAAAACTGTTTTTT.

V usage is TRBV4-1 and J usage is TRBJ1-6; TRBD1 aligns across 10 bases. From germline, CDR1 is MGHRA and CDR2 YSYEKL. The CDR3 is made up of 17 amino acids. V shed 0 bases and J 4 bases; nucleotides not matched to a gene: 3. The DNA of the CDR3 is TGCGCCAGCAGCCAAGATGGGACAGGGGCGTATAATTCACCCCTCCACTTT. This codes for CASSQDGTGAYNSPLHF.

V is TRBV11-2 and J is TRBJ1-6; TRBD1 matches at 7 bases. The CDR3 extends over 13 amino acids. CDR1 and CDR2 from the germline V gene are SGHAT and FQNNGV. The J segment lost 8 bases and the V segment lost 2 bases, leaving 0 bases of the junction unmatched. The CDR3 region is CASSLTGDSPLHF. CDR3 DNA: TGTGCCAGCAGCTTAACAGGGGATTCACCCCTCCACTTT.

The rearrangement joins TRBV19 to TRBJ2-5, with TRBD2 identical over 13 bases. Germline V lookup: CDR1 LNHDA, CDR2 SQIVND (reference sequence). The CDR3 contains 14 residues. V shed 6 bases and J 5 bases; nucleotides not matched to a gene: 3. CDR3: CASRLLAGGETQYF. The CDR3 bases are TGTGCCAGTAGACTACTAGCGGGGGGGGAGACCCAGTACTTC.

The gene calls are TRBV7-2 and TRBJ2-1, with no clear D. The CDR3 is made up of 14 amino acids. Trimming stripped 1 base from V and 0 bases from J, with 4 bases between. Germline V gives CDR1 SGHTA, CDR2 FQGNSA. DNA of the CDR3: TGTGCCAGCAGCTTAGGGAGCTCCTACAATGAGCAGTTCTTC. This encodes CASSLGSSYNEQFF.

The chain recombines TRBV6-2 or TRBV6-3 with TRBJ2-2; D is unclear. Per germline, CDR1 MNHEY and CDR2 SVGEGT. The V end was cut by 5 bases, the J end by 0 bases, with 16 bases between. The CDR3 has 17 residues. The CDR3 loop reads CASSQEAYVTNTGELFF. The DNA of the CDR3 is TGTGCCAGCAGTCAAGAAGCCTATGTTACGAACACCGGGGAGCTGTTTTTT.

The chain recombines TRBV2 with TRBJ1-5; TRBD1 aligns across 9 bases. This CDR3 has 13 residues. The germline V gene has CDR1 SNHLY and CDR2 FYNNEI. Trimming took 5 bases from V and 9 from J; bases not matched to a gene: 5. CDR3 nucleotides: TGTGCCAGCAGTCCGACAGGGGGGAGGCCCCAGCATTTT. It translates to CASSPTGGRPQHF.